This entry lists 19 T cell receptor beta chains sequenced from one sample in a study of OX40 agonist ivuxolimab in advanced cancers. TCRdb's copy holds only in-frame clones and misses some; the assay was immunoSEQ multiplex PCR. The sample gives 66,000 or so clones, 82% of which show up once; under 0.65% is in the top ten. Material: CD4+ or CD8+ T cells sorted from blood, obtained in a trial of the OX40 agonist ivuxolimab. These TCRs come from an adult with an advanced solid tumor such as melanoma, head and neck, liver or kidney cancer.

The chain carries TRBV4-3 and TRBJ2-3; TRBD2 matches 9 bases. The germline CDR1 and CDR2 sequences are LGHNA and YSLEER. This CDR3 region has 21 residues. V lost 0 bases to trimming and J lost 0 bases; unmatched junction nucleotides: 16. DNA of the CDR3: TGCGCCAGCAGCCAAGATAGGATAGCGGGAGAGGGGGGGGCTAGCACAGATACGCAGTATTTT. It yields the protein CASSQDRIAGEGGASTDTQYF.

This chain uses TRBV5-6 with TRBJ2-7; TRBD1 matches 9 bases. The trim removed 5 bases at V and 7 bases at J, leaving 16 bases unmatched. The CDR3 extends over 16 amino acids. Per the germline V gene, CDR1 is SGHDT and CDR2 is YYEEEE. CDR3 bases: TGTGCCAGCAGGCGAACTTGGGGGACAGGGTATTCAGAGCAGTACTTC. Its protein product is CASRRTWGTGYSEQYF.

This clone has more than one count but fewer than ten. The gene calls are TRBV11-2 and TRBJ2-4; D might be TRBD1 or TRBD2, each matching 6 bases. Looked up from germline, CDR1 is SGHAT and CDR2 is FQNNGV. V lost 6 bases to trimming and J lost 3 bases, with 24 bases between them. The length of the CDR3 is 18 residues. The CDR3 DNA reads as TGTGCCAGCAGTCCTTCAATTTGGGGGGCGCGAGTCAAAAACATTCAGTACTTC. Its translation: CASSPSIWGARVKNIQYF.

The chain uses TRBV5-4 and TRBJ2-7, with D tentatively TRBD1 (6 bases). The CDR3 sequence is 16 residues long. CDR1 is SGHNT and CDR2 is YYREEE in the germline V gene (reference sequence). The ends were cut back, 7 bases at V and 0 bases at J, with 20 bases in the middle. The CDR3 sequence: CASQSFRQDSSYEQYF. The CDR3 DNA is TGTGCCAGCCAATCGTTTAGACAGGACTCCTCCTACGAGCAGTACTTC.

The V and J genes are TRBV10-1 and TRBJ2-1; D uncertain. Germline values: CDR1 WNHNN, CDR2 SYGVQD (reference sequence). This CDR3 contains 10 residues. V was shortened by 11 bases and J by 6 bases, with 8 bases between the two germline ends. Here the CDR3 DNA reads TGCGCCCCAGAGGTCAATGAGCAGTTCTTC. It is translated as CAPEVNEQFF.

The chain recombines TRBV27 with TRBJ2-7, with TRBD1 as a possible D gene (5 bases). The CDR3 loop spans 14 amino acids. Between the trimmed V and J ends, which lost 6 bases and 1 base, there was a span of 13 bases. From germline, CDR1 is MNHEY and CDR2 SMNVEV (reference sequence). The CDR3 nucleotides read TGTGCCAGCAGGCGACCAGGGATGTCCTACGAGCAGTACTTC. Translation: CASRRPGMSYEQYF.

The chain recombines TRBV5-1 with TRBJ2-7; 7 bases map to TRBD1. This CDR3 has 14 amino acids. From germline, CDR1 is SGHRS and CDR2 YFSETQ. V shed 3 bases, J shed 2 bases, and the junction held 5 bases outside the gene matches. CDR3 amino acids: CASSSGTATYEQYF. DNA for the CDR3: TGCGCCAGCAGCTCCGGGACAGCAACCTACGAGCAGTACTTC.

CDR3: CASSLGVGGTVEKLFF. In DNA form, the CDR3 reads TGCGCCAGCAGCTTGGGTGTTGGCGGGACAGTTGAAAAACTGTTTTTT. The rearrangement links TRBV5-1 to TRBJ1-4; 7 nucleotides line up with TRBD1. Germline V gives CDR1 SGHRS, CDR2 YFSETQ. The CDR3 covers 16 residues. Germline trimming cut 0 bases from V and 7 bases from J; bases unmatched to any gene: 9.

This clone was recorded only once. The chain links TRBV6-4 to TRBJ1-1; no clear D gene. Germline CDR1 and CDR2: MRHNA and SNTAGT. CDR3 length: 15 amino acids. The V end was cut by 0 bases, the J end by 1 base, with 9 bases between. CDR3 DNA sequence: TGTGCCAGCAGTGACTCAGGGAAGTGGAACACTGAAGCTTTCTTT. Encoded protein: CASSDSGKWNTEAFF.

This clone was recorded once. V usage is TRBV11-2 and J usage is TRBJ2-5; 7 bases align to TRBD1. CDR3 length: 13 residues. Germline V gives CDR1 SGHAT, CDR2 FQNNGV. V lost 4 bases, J lost 7 bases, and 6 bases stayed unmatched. The CDR3 nucleotides read TGTGCCAGCAGCTCTGACAGGGAAGTGACCCAGTACTTC. Translated: CASSSDREVTQYF. The variable domain in full, completed from reference TRBV11-2 and TRBJ2-5, reads EAGVAQSPRYKIIEKRQSVAFWCNPISGHATLYWYQQILGQGPKLLIQFQNNGVVDDSQLPKDRFSAERLKGVDSTLKIQPAKLEDSAVYLCASSSDREVTQYFGPGTRLLVL.

This clone was detected once. This rearrangement joins TRBV12-5 to TRBJ1-1, with unresolved D. The CDR3 is 13 amino acids. Germline V CDR1 and CDR2: LGHNT, FRNRAP. The ends were cut back, 6 bases at V and 1 base at J, with 9 bases in the middle. The CDR3 is CASGITSNTEAFF. The CDR3 DNA reads as TGTGCTAGTGGGATAACATCGAACACTGAAGCTTTCTTT.

V and J are TRBV5-1 and TRBJ2-3; 7 positions match TRBD2. CDR1 SGHRS and CDR2 YFSETQ come from the germline V gene. V dropped 4 bases and J dropped 0; count of bases not matched to a gene: 11. The CDR3 covers 17 residues. CDR3: CASSKSGEGGSTDTQYF. DNA for the CDR3: TGCGCCAGCAGCAAGAGCGGGGAGGGAGGGAGCACAGATACGCAGTATTTT.

This rearrangement joins TRBV7-2 to TRBJ2-3; maybe TRBD2 (7 bases). Trimming took off 0 bases at V and 0 bases at J, with 10 bases between the two ends. This CDR3 spans 16 amino acids. Germline loops: CDR1 SGHTA, CDR2 FQGNSA. CDR3 DNA: TGTGCCAGCAGCTTAGCGGGGGGGGCTAGCACAGATACGCAGTATTTT. This encodes CASSLAGGASTDTQYF.

The V and J genes are TRBV4-2 and TRBJ2-7; the match to TRBD2 covers 10 bases. The CDR3 is 19 amino acids. Germline V gene sequence: CDR1 LGHNA, CDR2 YNFKEQ. Unmatched junction bases numbered 17, after V lost 4 bases and J lost 2 bases. CDR3 nucleotides: TGTGCCAGCAGCCCTCCCCCCGGGGTGGCTAGCGGGGGACCCTACGAGCAGTACTTC. Its translation is CASSPPPGVASGGPYEQYF.

This clone appeared a few times. The V and J genes are TRBV9 and TRBJ2-5; D unclear. CDR3 length: 11 amino acids. V gave up 0 bases and J gave up 3 bases, with 0 bases separating them. CDR1 and CDR2 (germline): SGDLS, YYNGEE. This chain's CDR3 is CASSVEETQYF. The CDR3 DNA sequence: TGTGCCAGCAGCGTAGAAGAGACCCAGTACTTC.

The J gene is TRBJ2-7, the V gene TRBV7-8; TRBD2 agrees at 11 bases. The trim removed 4 bases at V and 2 bases at J, leaving 16 bases unmatched. The germline gives CDR1 SGHVS, CDR2 FQNEAQ. This CDR3 contains 19 residues. The CDR3 is CASSSRSGTSGYRTYEQYF. The CDR3 nucleotides read TGTGCCAGCAGCTCTCGTTCCGGGACTAGCGGATATCGAACCTACGAGCAGTACTTC.

This rearrangement joins TRBV14 to TRBJ2-1, with no clear D. V was clipped by 1 base and J by 4 bases, with 5 bases between them. The CDR3 is 13 residues long. Germline CDR1 and CDR2: SGHDN and FVKESK. CDR3 residues: CASSQGQYNEQFF. DNA for the CDR3: TGTGCCAGCAGCCAAGGACAATACAATGAGCAGTTCTTC.

V is TRBV28 and J is TRBJ2-1; the D gene could be TRBD1 or TRBD2 (7 bases each). The V and J ends lost 6 bases and 7 bases respectively, with 19 bases between them. There are 15 residues in the CDR3. Germline CDR1 and CDR2: MDHEN and SYDVKM. The chain's CDR3 is CASRRQGGGPNEQFF. CDR3 bases: TGTGCCAGCAGGCGCCAGGGGGGAGGGCCAAATGAGCAGTTCTTC.

The CDR3 reads CASNFGNMGNYGYTF. DNA of the CDR3: TGTGCCAGCAATTTCGGGAACATGGGCAACTATGGCTACACCTTC. The chain couples TRBV6-1 to TRBJ1-2; D is undetermined. V lost 7 bases and J lost 2, with 17 bases in between. From germline, CDR1 is MNHNS and CDR2 SASEGT. CDR3 length: 15 residues.